A selection of T cell receptor beta chains follows, all from one sample in a study of T cells in Graves' hyperthyroidism and ophthalmopathy. TCRdb processed the multiplex PCR reads anew with MiXCR; each CDR3 protein has one entry. Among hundreds of thousands of distinct CDR3 sequences, about 15% were seen once, and the ten largest hold around 25%. Material for sequencing was blood. The source is a woman aged 25 to 39 with Graves' hyperthyroidism. CDR3s include the opening cysteine and the closing phenylalanine or tryptophan. The order of the fields is D gene, J gene, clone size, V gene, CDR3 DNA, CDR3 protein. A D gene is named only where the DNA matches it firmly. Some rows have no size entry. The others give once, few or many, or a class for an expanded clone.

NA | TRBJ2-3 | many | TRBV6-1 | TGTGCCAGCAAGTCGCGATTAACAGATACGCAGTATTTT | CASKSRLTDTQYF
NA | TRBJ1-1 | NA | TRBV5-6 | TGTGCCAGCAGCTTGGTGTGGGGCAATAGGGACACTGAAGCTTTCTTT | CASSLVWGNRDTEAFF
TRBD1 | TRBJ1-1 | NA | TRBV12-3/TRBV12-4 | TGTGCCAGCAGTTTACAGGGGGCAGACACTGAAGCTTTCTTT | CASSLQGADTEAFF
NA | TRBJ2-1 | NA | TRBV11-2 | TGTGCCAGCAGTATCCAGACCGTCTACAATGAGCAGTTCTTC | CASSIQTVYNEQFF
NA | TRBJ2-1 | few | TRBV20-1 | TGCAGTGCTAGAGATAGGACGGTCGAGAGGGCCGTCAATGAGCAGTTCTTC | CSARDRTVERAVNEQFF
TRBD2 | TRBJ2-7 | many | TRBV29-1 | TGCAGCGCGGGGGGACGGACCACCTACGAGCAGTACTTC | CSAGGRTTYEQYF
NA | TRBJ2-3 | few | TRBV30 | TGTGCCTGGAAAACGGGACTCCGATTCACAGATACGCAGTATTTT | CAWKTGLRFTDTQYF
NA | TRBJ2-5 | few | TRBV5-6 | TGTGCCAGCAGCTTGCTGGCGGGGGCGAGAGAGACCCAGTACTTC | CASSLLAGARETQYF
NA | TRBJ2-1 | NA | TRBV20-1 | TGCAGTGCTGGTGATAACTCCCGAGGGTCATACAATGAGCAGTTCTTC | CSAGDNSRGSYNEQFF
TRBD1 | TRBJ2-3 | many | TRBV11-3 | TGTGCCAGCAGCCCACGACAGGGCTCCACAGATACGCAGTATTTT | CASSPRQGSTDTQYF
NA | TRBJ2-2 | NA | TRBV7-3 | TGTGCCAGCAGCCCTAGCGCGATCGGGGAGCTGTTTTTT | CASSPSAIGELFF
TRBD2 | TRBJ2-1 | few | TRBV20-1 | TGCAGTGCTAGGGGTCGGGGGGGGAGCTCCTACAATGAGCAGTTCTTC | CSARGRGGSSYNEQFF
TRBD2 | TRBJ2-1 | few | TRBV20-1 | TGCAGTGCTAGAACCCTTGGGACTAGCCGTCTCAATGAGCAGTTCTTC | CSARTLGTSRLNEQFF
TRBD2 | TRBJ2-1 | NA | TRBV6-1 | TGTGCCAGCAGTGACTCTAGCGGGAGCAATGAGCAGTTCTTC | CASSDSSGSNEQFF
NA | TRBJ1-5 | many | TRBV28 | TGTGCCAGCAGTTTACCAGGGAGAAATGGGCCCCAGCATTTT | CASSLPGRNGPQHF
TRBD2 | TRBJ2-3 | few | TRBV27 | TGTGCCAGCAGGACGGTACTAGCGGTTGATAGCACAGATACGCAGTATTTT | CASRTVLAVDSTDTQYF
TRBD2 | TRBJ2-7 | NA | TRBV29-1 | TGCAGCGTCACCCAGACTAGCGCCGAGCAGTACTTC | CSVTQTSAEQYF
NA | TRBJ2-3 | many | TRBV28 | TGTGCCAGCACCCCGAGTGCGGGGATCACAGATACGCAGTATTTT | CASTPSAGITDTQYF
TRBD1 | TRBJ1-1 | NA | TRBV7-2 | TGTGCCAGCAGCCGAGACAGGGGCCCTGAAGCTTTCTTT | CASSRDRGPEAFF
TRBD2 | TRBJ2-1 | many | TRBV27 | TGTGCCAGCAGTTTAGCGGGAGGGACCTACAATGAGCAGTTCTTC | CASSLAGGTYNEQFF
NA | TRBJ2-5 | NA | TRBV7-9 | TGTGCCAGCAGTGGGAGAAGTGGGATTAGGGAGACCCAGTACTTC | CASSGRSGIRETQYF
NA | TRBJ2-1 | few | TRBV5-4 | TGTGCCAGCAGGGGGACATATAGCGGCCAAAGGGAATACAATGAGCAGTTCTTC | CASRGTYSGQREYNEQFF
TRBD1 | TRBJ1-2 | few | TRBV10-2 | TGCGCCAGCATTGGGGTCCTCCCGGGACAGGGCCAGTCAACCTATGGCTACACCTTC | CASIGVLPGQGQSTYGYTF
TRBD1 | TRBJ2-7 | NA | TRBV10-3 | TGTGCCATCAGGGGACAGGGGGCCGGTGAGCAGTACTTC | CAIRGQGAGEQYF
NA | TRBJ1-5 | few | TRBV20-1 | TGCAGTGCTAGACAGGGGACCAGCCAGCCCCAGCATTTT | CSARQGTSQPQHF
NA | TRBJ2-5 | many | TRBV28 | TGTGCCAGCAGTTTATATGGCGACAAACAGAAAGAGACCCAGTACTTC | CASSLYGDKQKETQYF
TRBD2 | TRBJ2-5 | many | TRBV11-2 | TGTGCCAGCATCCCTGGCCGCTCTAGCGGACAAGAGACCCAGTACTTC | CASIPGRSSGQETQYF
TRBD2 | TRBJ2-3 | many | TRBV28 | TGTGCCAGCAGTTCACCTGAAATACTAGCGGGAGACACAGATACGCAGTATTTT | CASSSPEILAGDTDTQYF
NA | TRBJ2-1 | NA | TRBV24-1 | TGTGCCACCAGTGTCCCTGCTGGGCGGGGACAGCAGTTCTTC | CATSVPAGRGQQFF
NA | TRBJ2-7 | few | TRBV4-3 | TGCGCCAGCAGCCCCCGTGGGACTGCCGCCTACGAGCAGTACTTC | CASSPRGTAAYEQYF
NA | TRBJ1-1 | many | TRBV15 | TGTGCCAGCGCCGGGACATTCGTCACTGAAGCTTTCTTT | CASAGTFVTEAFF
TRBD2 | TRBJ2-2 | many | TRBV2 | TGTGCCAGCAGTGCACTAGCGGGGGGGACCGGGGAGCTGTTTTTT | CASSALAGGTGELFF
TRBD1 | TRBJ2-7 | NA | TRBV5-4 | TGTGCCAGCAGCCCGATCAGGGACAGAGGGGATTTGGAGCAGTACTTC | CASSPIRDRGDLEQYF
TRBD2 | TRBJ2-1 | NA | TRBV28 | TGTGCCAGCAGTCCGAGCGGGAGAGGGAGCTATGAGCAGTTCTTC | CASSPSGRGSYEQFF
NA | TRBJ1-6 | NA | TRBV18 | TGTGCCAGCTCACCAACCATTCCCCAGGGTTCGGAATCACCCCTCCACTTT | CASSPTIPQGSESPLHF
NA | TRBJ2-3 | many | TRBV18 | TGTGCCAGCTCACCCCAGGAGGGGACAGATACGCAGTATTTT | CASSPQEGTDTQYF
TRBD2 | TRBJ2-1 | many | TRBV5-1 | TGCGCCAGCAGCTTGGAAGTGCTAGCGGGACAGTATGAGCAGTTCTTC | CASSLEVLAGQYEQFF
TRBD1 | TRBJ1-5 | NA | TRBV20-1 | TGCAGTGCTGGCTCCGGGACAGGGGACGCCCACTATCAGCCCCAGCATTTT | CSAGSGTGDAHYQPQHF
NA | TRBJ2-1 | NA | TRBV5-4 | TGTGCCAGCACCTACCGGGACTGGGGGTACAATGAGCAGTTCTTC | CASTYRDWGYNEQFF
NA | TRBJ2-1 | many | TRBV30 | TGTGCCTGGGGACAATCCAATGAGCAGTTCTTC | CAWGQSNEQFF
NA | TRBJ2-3 | many | TRBV12-3/TRBV12-4 | TGTGCCAGCAGTTCGCCGACAGATACGCAGTATTTT | CASSSPTDTQYF
TRBD2 | TRBJ2-2 | few | TRBV6-1 | TGTGCCAGCAGTACTGCGGGAGGGTACACCGGGGAGCTGTTTTTT | CASSTAGGYTGELFF
NA | TRBJ1-6 | many | TRBV6-1 | TGTGCCAGCAGAAGTTGGGTGTCGTCGAGCTCCTATAATTCACCCCTCCACTTT | CASRSWVSSSSYNSPLHF
NA | TRBJ2-1 | NA | TRBV24-1 | TGTGCCACCAGCTCTGACTGGGGTGAGCAGTTCTTC | CATSSDWGEQFF
TRBD1 | TRBJ2-6 | few | TRBV19 | TGTGCCAGTAGTATGGGACAGCCCTCTGGGGCCAACGTCCTGACTTTC | CASSMGQPSGANVLTF
TRBD1 | TRBJ2-7 | few | TRBV27 | TGTGCCAGCAGTTTAGGGACAGGGGGCCGAGAGCAGTACTTC | CASSLGTGGREQYF
NA | TRBJ1-3 | many | TRBV20-1 | TGCAGTGCTAGTTTAAGAAACACCATATATTTT | CSASLRNTIYF
NA | TRBJ1-6 | many | TRBV10-3 | TGTGCCATCAGTGATTATGGCGGGTATAATTCACCCCTCCACTTT | CAISDYGGYNSPLHF
NA | TRBJ2-1 | many | TRBV28 | TGTGCCAGCAGTTTAAACGTGATCAATGAGCAGTTCTTC | CASSLNVINEQFF
TRBD2 | TRBJ2-3 | many | TRBV28 | TGTGCCAGCACCCCACGGGGGGTAGCGGGAGATACGCAGTATTTT | CASTPRGVAGDTQYF
NA | TRBJ2-6 | few | TRBV2 | TGTGCCAGCAGTGAAGCGCTTCGGGGCCGGGGGGCCAACGTCCTGACTTTC | CASSEALRGRGANVLTF
TRBD1 | TRBJ1-1 | NA | TRBV14 | TGTGCCAGCAGCCAAGGCGACAGGGTGAACACTGAAGCTTTCTTT | CASSQGDRVNTEAFF
NA | TRBJ2-3 | many | TRBV20-1 | TGCAGTGCTAGTAAGCAGAGCACAGATACGCAGTATTTT | CSASKQSTDTQYF
NA | TRBJ1-5 | few | TRBV6-1 | TGTGCCAGCAGCCCCGGGAATCGGGGGGGCCAGCCCCAGCATTTT | CASSPGNRGGQPQHF
TRBD1 | TRBJ1-2 | many | TRBV12-3/TRBV12-4 | TGTGCCAGCAGTCGACAGGGAAGCTATGGCTACACCTTC | CASSRQGSYGYTF
NA | TRBJ2-3 | NA | TRBV30 | TGTGCCTGGAACCATGCTGATACGCAGTATTTT | CAWNHADTQYF
NA | TRBJ2-7 | NA | TRBV7-3 | TGTGCCAGCCCAACCCCCGCGGGGAGCTCCTACGAGCAGTACTTC | CASPTPAGSSYEQYF
NA | TRBJ2-2 | many | TRBV5-1 | TGCGCCAGCAGCTTGGACAGGGCGAACACCGGGGAGCTGTTTTTT | CASSLDRANTGELFF
TRBD2 | TRBJ2-7 | once | TRBV19 | TGTGCCAGTAGTTCCCCTAGCGGGAGCTCCCACGAGCAGTACTTC | CASSSPSGSSHEQYF